Sequencing of this T cell receptor beta chain was carried out in a study of technical replicates of blood from a handful of donors. The V segment lost 3 bases and the J segment 9 bases; nucleotides outside the gene matches: 2. This CDR3 has 13 amino acids. In germline, CDR1 is SGHTA, CDR2 FQGTGA. Clones were read by immunoSEQ multiplex PCR, and TCRdb kept only the in-frame ones, dropping some. The sample lists just over 60,000 clones, 80% to 90% occurring once. The sample consisted of PBMCs. The chain is built from TRBV7-3 and TRBJ2-3, with TRBD2 identical over 11 bases. This TCR came from a human donor in good health. Some clones in this sample may be carry-over from other donors' samples. CDR3 coding DNA: TGTGCCAGCAGCTTCACTAGCGGGGGAACGCAGTATTTT. This translates into CASSFTSGGTQYF.